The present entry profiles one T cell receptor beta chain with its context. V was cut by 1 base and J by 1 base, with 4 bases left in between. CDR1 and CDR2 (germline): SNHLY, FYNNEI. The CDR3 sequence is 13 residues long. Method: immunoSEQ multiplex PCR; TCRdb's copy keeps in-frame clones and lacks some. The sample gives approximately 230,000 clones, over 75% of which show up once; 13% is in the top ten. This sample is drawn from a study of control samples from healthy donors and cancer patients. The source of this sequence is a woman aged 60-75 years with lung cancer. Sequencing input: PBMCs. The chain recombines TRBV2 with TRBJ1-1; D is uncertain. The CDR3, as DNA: TGTGCCAGCAGTGAAGAATCGAACACTGAAGCTTTCTTT. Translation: CASSEESNTEAFF.